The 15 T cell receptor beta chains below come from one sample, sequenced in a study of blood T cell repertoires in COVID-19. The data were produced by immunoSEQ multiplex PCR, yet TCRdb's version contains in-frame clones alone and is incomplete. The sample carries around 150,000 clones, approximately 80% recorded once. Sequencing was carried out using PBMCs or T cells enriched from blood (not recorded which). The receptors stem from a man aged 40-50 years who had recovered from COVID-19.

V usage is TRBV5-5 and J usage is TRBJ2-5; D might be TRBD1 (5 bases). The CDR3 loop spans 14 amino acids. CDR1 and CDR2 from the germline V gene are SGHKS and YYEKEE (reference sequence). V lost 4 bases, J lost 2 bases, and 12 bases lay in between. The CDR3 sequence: CASSHPQGQETQYF. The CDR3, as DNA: TGTGCCAGCAGCCATCCTCAGGGACAAGAGACCCAGTACTTC.

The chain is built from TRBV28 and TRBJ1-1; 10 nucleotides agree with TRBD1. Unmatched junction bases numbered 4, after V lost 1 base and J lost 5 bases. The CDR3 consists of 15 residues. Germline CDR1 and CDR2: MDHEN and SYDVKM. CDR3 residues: CASSLSGTGDTEAFF. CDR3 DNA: TGTGCCAGCAGTTTATCCGGGACAGGGGATACTGAAGCTTTCTTT.

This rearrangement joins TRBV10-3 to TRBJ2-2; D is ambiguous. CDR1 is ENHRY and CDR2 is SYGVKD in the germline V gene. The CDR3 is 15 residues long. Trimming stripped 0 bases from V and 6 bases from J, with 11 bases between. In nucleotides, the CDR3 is TGTGCCATCAGTGAGTCCGCCCAGATGGCCGGGGAGCTGTTTTTT. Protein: CAISESAQMAGELFF.

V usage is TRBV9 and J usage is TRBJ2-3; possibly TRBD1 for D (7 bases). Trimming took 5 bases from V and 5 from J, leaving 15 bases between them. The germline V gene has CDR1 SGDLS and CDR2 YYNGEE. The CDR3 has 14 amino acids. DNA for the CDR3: TGTGCCAGCAGTCAGGGGGGCACGAAAGATACGCAGTATTTT. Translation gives CASSQGGTKDTQYF.

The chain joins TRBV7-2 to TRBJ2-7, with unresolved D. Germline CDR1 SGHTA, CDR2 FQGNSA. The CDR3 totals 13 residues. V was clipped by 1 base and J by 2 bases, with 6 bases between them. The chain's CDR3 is CASSLEPTYEQYF. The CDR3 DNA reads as TGTGCCAGCAGCTTAGAGCCTACCTACGAGCAGTACTTC.

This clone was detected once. The CDR3, as DNA: TGTGCCACCAGCAGAGGGGGGGGTGGCGGTCCCTACAATGAGCAGTTCTTC. Translated, it gives CATSRGGGGGPYNEQFF. This chain joins TRBV15 and TRBJ2-1, with 7 bases lining up with TRBD2. Germline V lookup: CDR1 LNHNV, CDR2 YYDKDF (reference sequence). The V segment lost 1 base and the J segment 2 bases; nucleotides outside the gene matches: 8. The CDR3 consists of 17 residues.

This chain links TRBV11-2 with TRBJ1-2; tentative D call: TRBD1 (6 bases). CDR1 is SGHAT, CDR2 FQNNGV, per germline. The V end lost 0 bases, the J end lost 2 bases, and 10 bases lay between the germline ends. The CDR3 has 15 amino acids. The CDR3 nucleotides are TGTGCCAGCAGCTTAGAGGGCAGGGGCAACTATGGCTACACCTTC. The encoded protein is CASSLEGRGNYGYTF.

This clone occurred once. The CDR3 DNA is TGTGCCAGCTCACCACCGGCGGGCACAGATACGCAGTATTTT. Its translation is CASSPPAGTDTQYF. The chain links TRBV18 to TRBJ2-3, with D uncertain. V was shortened by 0 bases and J by 1 base, with 5 bases between the two germline ends. CDR1 is KGHSH, CDR2 LQKENI, per germline. This CDR3 region has 14 residues. Full variable domain (missing parts from reference TRBV18 and TRBJ2-3): NAGVMQNPRHLVRRRGQEARLRCSPMKGHSHVYWYRQLPEEGLKFMVYLQKENIIDESGMPKERFSAEFPKEGPSILRIQQVVRGDSAAYFCASSPPAGTDTQYFGPGTRLTVL.

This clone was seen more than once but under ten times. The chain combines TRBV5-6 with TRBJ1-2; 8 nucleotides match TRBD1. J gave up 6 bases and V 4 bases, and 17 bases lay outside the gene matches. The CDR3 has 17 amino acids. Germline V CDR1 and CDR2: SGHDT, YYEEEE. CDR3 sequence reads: CASSPRRRQGMADGYTF. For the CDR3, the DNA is TGTGCCAGCAGCCCGCGTCGGAGACAGGGGATGGCCGATGGCTACACCTTC.

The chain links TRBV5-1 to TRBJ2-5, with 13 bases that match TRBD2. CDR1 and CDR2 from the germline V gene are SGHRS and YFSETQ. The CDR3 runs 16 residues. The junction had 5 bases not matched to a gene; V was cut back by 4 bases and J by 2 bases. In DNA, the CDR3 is TGCGCCAGCAGCCCGGGACTAGCGGGGAAACAAGAGACCCAGTACTTC. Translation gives CASSPGLAGKQETQYF.

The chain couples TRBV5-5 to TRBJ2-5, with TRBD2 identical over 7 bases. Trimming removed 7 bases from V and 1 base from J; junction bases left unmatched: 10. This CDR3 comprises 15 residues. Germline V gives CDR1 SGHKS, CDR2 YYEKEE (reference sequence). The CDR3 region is CASSHGGGGQETQYF. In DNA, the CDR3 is TGTGCCAGCTCCCATGGCGGGGGAGGCCAAGAGACCCAGTACTTC.

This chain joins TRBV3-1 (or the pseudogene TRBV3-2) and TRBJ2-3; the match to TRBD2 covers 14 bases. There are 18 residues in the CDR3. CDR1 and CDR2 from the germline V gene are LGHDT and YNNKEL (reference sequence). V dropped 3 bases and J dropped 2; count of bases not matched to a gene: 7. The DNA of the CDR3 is TGTGCCAGCAGCCACGGAGGACTAGCGGGGGGATCCACAGATACGCAGTATTTT. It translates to CASSHGGLAGGSTDTQYF.

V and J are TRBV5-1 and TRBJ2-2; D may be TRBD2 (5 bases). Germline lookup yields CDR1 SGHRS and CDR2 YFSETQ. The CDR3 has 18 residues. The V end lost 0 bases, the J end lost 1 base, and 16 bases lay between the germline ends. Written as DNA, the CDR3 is TGCGCCAGCAGCTTGGAGTTCGGTAGCGCAAAGAACACCGGGGAGCTGTTTTTT. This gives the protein CASSLEFGSAKNTGELFF. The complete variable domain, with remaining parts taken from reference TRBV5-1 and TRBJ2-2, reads KAGVTQTPRYLIKTRGQQVTLSCSPISGHRSVSWYQQTPGQGLQFLFEYFSETQRNKGNFPGRFSGRQFSNSRSEMNVSTLELGDSALYLCASSLEFGSAKNTGELFFGEGSRLTVL.

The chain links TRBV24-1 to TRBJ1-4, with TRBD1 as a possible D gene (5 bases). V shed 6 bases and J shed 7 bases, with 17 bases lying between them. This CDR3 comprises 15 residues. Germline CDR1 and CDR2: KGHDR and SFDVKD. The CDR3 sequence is CATSSSGTGGEKLFF. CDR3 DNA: TGTGCCACCAGTTCCTCCGGGACGGGAGGTGAAAAACTGTTTTTT.

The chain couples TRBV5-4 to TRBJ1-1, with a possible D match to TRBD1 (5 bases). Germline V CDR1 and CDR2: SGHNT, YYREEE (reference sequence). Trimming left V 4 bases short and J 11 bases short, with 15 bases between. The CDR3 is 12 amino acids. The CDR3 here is CASSNGRGGAFF. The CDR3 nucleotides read TGTGCCAGCAGCAACGGACGTGGGGGGGCTTTCTTT.